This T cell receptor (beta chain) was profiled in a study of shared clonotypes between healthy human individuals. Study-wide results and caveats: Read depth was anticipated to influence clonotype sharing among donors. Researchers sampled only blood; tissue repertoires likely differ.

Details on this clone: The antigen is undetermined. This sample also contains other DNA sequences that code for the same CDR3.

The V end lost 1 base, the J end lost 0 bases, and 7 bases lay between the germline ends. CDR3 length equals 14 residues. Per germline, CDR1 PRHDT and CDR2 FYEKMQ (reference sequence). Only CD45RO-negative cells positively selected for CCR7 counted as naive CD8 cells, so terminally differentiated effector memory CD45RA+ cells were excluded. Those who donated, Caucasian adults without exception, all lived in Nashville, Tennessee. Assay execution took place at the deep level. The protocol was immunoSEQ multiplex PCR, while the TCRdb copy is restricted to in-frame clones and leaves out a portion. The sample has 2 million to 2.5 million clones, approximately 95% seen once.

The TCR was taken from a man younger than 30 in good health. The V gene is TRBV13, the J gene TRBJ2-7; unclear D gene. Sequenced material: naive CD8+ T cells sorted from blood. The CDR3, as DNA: TGTGCCAGCAGCTTAGCTGGAGCCTCCTACGAGCAGTACTTC. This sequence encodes CASSLAGASYEQYF.